One TCR beta chain is described in this entry. The sample is drawn from a study of shared T cell receptors in the human thymus. V was trimmed by 4 bases and J by 2 bases, leaving 16 bases between them. This CDR3 region has 16 residues. Germline V gene lookup returns CDR1 MRHNA and CDR2 SNTAGT. This table comes from immunoSEQ multiplex PCR, and its TCRdb copy is limited to in-frame clones, with some not included. The sample consists of hundreds of thousands of clones, approximately 87% of them appearing once. These data were also filed under a second study, of human thymus T cells. This second report adds: The donors were infants in Finland with congenital heart defects, otherwise immunologically healthy. Resections obtained during corrective heart surgery supplied the thymus tissue. Thymic and blood repertoires appeared to show biased V and J gene usage. Thymic repertoires overlap heavily among unrelated individuals, related research has reported.

The receptor's source is a boy under two years old with a congenital heart defect. The chain uses TRBV6-4 and TRBJ2-3, with a weak D call TRBD2 (7 bases). The sequenced sample consisted of thymocytes. The DNA of the CDR3 is TGTGCCAGCAGTGTCGACCCCGGGGGGCCCACAGATACGCAGTATTTT. It yields the protein CASSVDPGGPTDTQYF.